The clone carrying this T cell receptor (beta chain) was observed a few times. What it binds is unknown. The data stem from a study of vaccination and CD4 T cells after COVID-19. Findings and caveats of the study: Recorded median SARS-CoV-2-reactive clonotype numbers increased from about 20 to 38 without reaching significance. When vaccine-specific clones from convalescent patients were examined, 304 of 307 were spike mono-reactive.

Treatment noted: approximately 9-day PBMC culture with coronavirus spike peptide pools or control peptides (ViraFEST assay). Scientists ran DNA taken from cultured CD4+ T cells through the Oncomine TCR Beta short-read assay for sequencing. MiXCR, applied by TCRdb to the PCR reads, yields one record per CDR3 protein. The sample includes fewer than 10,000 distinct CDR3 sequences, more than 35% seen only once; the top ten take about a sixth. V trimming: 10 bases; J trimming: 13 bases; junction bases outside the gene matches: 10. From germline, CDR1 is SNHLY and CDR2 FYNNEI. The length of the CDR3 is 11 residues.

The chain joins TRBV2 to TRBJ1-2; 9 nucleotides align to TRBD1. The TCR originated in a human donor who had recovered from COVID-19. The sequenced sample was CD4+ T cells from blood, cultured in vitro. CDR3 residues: CATGRDRESTF. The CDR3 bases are TGTGCCACCGGCCGGGACAGGGAATCCACCTTC.